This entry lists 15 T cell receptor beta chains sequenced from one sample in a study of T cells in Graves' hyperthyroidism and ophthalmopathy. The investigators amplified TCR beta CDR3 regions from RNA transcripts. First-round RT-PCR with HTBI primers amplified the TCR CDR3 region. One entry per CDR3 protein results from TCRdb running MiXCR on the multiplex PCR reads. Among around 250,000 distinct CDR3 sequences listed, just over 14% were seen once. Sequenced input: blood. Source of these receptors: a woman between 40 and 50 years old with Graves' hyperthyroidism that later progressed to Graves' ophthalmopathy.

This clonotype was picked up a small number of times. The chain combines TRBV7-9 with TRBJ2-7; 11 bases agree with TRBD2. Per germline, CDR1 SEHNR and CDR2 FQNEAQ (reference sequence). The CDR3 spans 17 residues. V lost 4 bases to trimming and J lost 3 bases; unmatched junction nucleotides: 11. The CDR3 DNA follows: TGTGCCAGCAGCTCGATACTAGCGGGAGTTTCCCGCTACGAGCAGTACTTC. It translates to CASSSILAGVSRYEQYF. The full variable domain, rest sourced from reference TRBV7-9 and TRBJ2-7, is DTGVSQNPRHKITKRGQNVTFRCDPISEHNRLYWYRQTLGQGPEFLTYFQNEAQLEKSRLLSDRFSAERPKGSFSTLEIQRTEQGDSAMYLCASSSILAGVSRYEQYFGPGTRLTVT.

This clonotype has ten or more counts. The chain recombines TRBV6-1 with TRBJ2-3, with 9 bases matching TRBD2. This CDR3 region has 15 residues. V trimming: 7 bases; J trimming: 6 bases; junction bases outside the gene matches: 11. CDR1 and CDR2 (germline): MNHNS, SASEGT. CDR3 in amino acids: CASTSGGRVSDTQYF. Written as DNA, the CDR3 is TGTGCCAGCACCTCGGGCGGGAGGGTATCGGATACGCAGTATTTT.

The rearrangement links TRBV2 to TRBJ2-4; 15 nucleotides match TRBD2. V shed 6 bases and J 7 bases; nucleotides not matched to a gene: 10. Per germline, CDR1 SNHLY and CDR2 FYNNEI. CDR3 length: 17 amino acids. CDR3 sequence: CASSLRTSGRELNIQYF. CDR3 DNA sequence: TGTGCCAGCAGCTTACGGACTAGCGGGAGGGAATTGAACATTCAGTACTTC.

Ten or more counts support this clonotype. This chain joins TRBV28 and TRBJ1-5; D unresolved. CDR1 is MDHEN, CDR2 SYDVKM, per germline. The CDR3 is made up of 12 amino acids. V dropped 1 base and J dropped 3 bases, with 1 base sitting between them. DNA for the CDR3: TGTGCCAGCAGTTTATACAATCAGCCCCAGCATTTT. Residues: CASSLYNQPQHF.

DNA of the CDR3: TGTGCCAGCATCTCTAACTATGGCTACACCTTC. It translates to CASISNYGYTF. This chain uses TRBV28 with TRBJ1-2; D remains ambiguous. The germline gives CDR1 MDHEN, CDR2 SYDVKM. The CDR3 is 11 residues long. V was pared by 7 bases and J by 0 bases, with 3 bases between.

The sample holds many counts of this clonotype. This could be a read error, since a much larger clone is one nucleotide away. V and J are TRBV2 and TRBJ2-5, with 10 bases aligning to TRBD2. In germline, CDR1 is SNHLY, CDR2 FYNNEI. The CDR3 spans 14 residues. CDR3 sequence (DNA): TGTGTCAGCAAGATGACTAGCGGGTTTGAGACCCAGTACTTC. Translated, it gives CVSKMTSGFETQYF.

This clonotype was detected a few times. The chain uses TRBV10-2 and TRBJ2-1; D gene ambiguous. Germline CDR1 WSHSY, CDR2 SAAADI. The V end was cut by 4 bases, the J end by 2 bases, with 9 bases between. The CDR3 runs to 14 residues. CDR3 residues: CASSGRATYNEQFF. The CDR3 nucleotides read TGCGCCAGCAGTGGCCGGGCCACCTACAATGAGCAGTTCTTC.

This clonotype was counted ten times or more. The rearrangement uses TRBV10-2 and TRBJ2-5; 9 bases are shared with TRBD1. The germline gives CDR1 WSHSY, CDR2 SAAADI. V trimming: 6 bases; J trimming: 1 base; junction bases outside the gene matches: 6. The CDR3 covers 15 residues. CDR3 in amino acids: CASRRRDRAQETQYF. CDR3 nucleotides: TGCGCCAGCAGACGCCGGGACAGGGCCCAAGAGACCCAGTACTTC.

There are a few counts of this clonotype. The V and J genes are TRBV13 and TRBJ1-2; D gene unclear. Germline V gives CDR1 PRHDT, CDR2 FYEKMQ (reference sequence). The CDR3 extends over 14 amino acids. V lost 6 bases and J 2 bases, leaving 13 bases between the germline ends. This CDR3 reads CASSHFTHNYGYTF. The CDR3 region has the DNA TGTGCCAGCAGTCACTTCACACACAACTATGGCTACACCTTC. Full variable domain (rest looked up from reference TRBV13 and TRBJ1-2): AAGVIQSPRHLIKEKRETATLKCYPIPRHDTVYWYQQGPGQDPQFLISFYEKMQSDKGSIPDRFSAQQFSDYHSELNMSSLELGDSALYFCASSHFTHNYGYTFGSGTRLTVV.

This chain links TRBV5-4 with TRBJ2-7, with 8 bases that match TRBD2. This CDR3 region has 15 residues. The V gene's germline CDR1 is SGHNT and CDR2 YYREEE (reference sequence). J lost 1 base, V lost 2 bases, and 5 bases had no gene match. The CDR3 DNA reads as TGTGCCAGCAGCTTCACTAGCGGTCCTTCCTACGAGCAGTACTTC. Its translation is CASSFTSGPSYEQYF.

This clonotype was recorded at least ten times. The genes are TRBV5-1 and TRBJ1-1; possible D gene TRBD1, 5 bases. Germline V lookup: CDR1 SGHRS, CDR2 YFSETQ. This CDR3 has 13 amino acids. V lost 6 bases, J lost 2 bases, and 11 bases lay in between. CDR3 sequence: CASIGTENTEAFF. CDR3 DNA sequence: TGCGCCAGCATAGGGACGGAAAACACTGAAGCTTTCTTT. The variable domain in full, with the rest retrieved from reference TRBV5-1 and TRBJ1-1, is KAGVTQTPRYLIKTRGQQVTLSCSPISGHRSVSWYQQTPGQGLQFLFEYFSETQRNKGNFPGRFSGRQFSNSRSEMNVSTLELGDSALYLCASIGTENTEAFFGQGTRLTVV.

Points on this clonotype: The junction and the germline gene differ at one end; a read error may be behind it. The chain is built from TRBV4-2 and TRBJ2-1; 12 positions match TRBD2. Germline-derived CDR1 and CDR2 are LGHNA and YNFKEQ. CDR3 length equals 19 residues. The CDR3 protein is CASSQDPRSSGRVGNEQSF. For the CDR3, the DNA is TGTGCCAGCAGCCAAGATCCGCGGTCTAGCGGGAGGGTTGGCAATGAGCAGTCCTTC.

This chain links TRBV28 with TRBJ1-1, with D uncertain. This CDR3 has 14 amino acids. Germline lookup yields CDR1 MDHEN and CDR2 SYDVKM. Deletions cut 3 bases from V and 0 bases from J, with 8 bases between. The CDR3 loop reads CASSFPLVNTEAFF. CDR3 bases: TGTGCCAGCAGTTTTCCCCTGGTGAACACTGAAGCTTTCTTT.

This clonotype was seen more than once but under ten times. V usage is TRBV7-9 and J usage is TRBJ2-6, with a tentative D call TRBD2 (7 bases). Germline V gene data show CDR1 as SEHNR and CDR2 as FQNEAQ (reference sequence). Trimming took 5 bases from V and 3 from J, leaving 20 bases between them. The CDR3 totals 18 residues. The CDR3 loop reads CASSPVGGPRFGANVLTF. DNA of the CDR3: TGTGCCAGCAGCCCCGTGGGGGGGCCTCGGTTTGGGGCCAACGTCCTGACTTTC.

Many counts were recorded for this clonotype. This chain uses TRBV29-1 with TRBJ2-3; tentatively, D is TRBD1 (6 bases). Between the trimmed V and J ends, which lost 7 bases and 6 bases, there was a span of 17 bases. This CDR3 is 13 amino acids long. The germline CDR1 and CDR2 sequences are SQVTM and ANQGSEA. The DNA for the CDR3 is TGCAGCGGGGACATCCAAGGACCGGATACGCAGTATTTT. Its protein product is CSGDIQGPDTQYF.